What follows are 26 T cell receptor beta chains derived from one specimen sequenced in a study of identical twins. MiXCR was run by TCRdb on the 5' RACE reads, yielding one entry per CDR3 protein. The sample comprises around 250,000 distinct CDR3 sequences, about 12% of which are singletons, and 3.5% to 4.5% rests with the top ten. The same data also went into a second study, on yellow fever vaccine responses in identical twins.

The material sequenced was memory (CD45RO+) T cells sorted from blood. The receptors derive from a woman younger than 35 in good health.

In its sample, this clonotype was seen a few times. The chain couples TRBV20-1 to TRBJ2-1, with a tentative D call TRBD2 (6 bases). CDR1 is DFQATT, CDR2 SNEGSKA, per germline (reference sequence). There are 10 residues in the CDR3. V lost 5 bases and J 9 bases, leaving 8 bases between the germline ends. CDR3 sequence reads: CSAVGGEQFF. For the CDR3, the DNA is TGCAGTGCTGTCGGGGGTGAGCAGTTCTTC.

The chain uses TRBV6-1 and TRBJ2-7, with 12 bases matching TRBD1. Germline V gene sequence: CDR1 MNHNS, CDR2 SASEGT. The CDR3 is made up of 15 amino acids. With V trimmed by 4 bases and J by 7 bases, 8 bases remained unmatched. CDR3 nucleotide sequence: TGTGCCAGCAGTGTGGGGGACAGGGGGCGCGAAGAGCAGTACTTC. Translation gives CASSVGDRGREEQYF.

This clonotype showed up just a few times. The gene calls are TRBV29-1 and TRBJ1-2; unclear D gene. V lost 0 bases and J lost 5, with 10 bases in between. Per germline, CDR1 SQVTM and CDR2 ANQGSEA. CDR3 size: 13 residues. The CDR3 nucleotides read TGCAGCGTTGAAGACAGCGTTCGGTATGGCTACACCTTC. Its protein product is CSVEDSVRYGYTF.

There are many counts of this clonotype. The chain recombines TRBV2 with TRBJ2-1, with TRBD2 identical over 9 bases. The CDR3 length is 15 residues. After removal of 5 bases from V and 9 bases from J, the junction contained 11 bases not matched to a gene. CDR1 is SNHLY, CDR2 FYNNEI, per germline. The CDR3 loop is CASSLLAGTTGEQFF. CDR3 coding DNA: TGTGCCAGCAGTCTGCTAGCGGGGACGACAGGTGAGCAGTTCTTC.

The chain has TRBV21-1 and TRBJ2-7; the table gives TRBD1 as D, unverified against the DNA. TRBV21-1 is recorded as a pseudogene. The CDR3 loop spans 19 amino acids. The CDR3 reads CASSRPPESGTGNSYEQYF. The CDR3 DNA reads as TGTGCCAGCAGCAGGCCCCCTGAATCCGGGACAGGGAACTCCTACGAGCAGTACTTC.

CDR3 loop: CASSQWDRLETQYF. The CDR3 nucleotides read TGTGCCAGCAGCCAATGGGACCGGCTTGAGACCCAGTACTTC. This chain joins TRBV3-1 and TRBJ2-5; D could derive from TRBD1 or TRBD2 (5 bases each). V was trimmed by 2 bases and J by 5 bases, leaving 12 bases between them. The CDR3 contains 14 residues. CDR1 and CDR2 from the germline V gene are LGHDT and YNNKEL (reference sequence).

The V and J genes are TRBV20-1 and TRBJ2-5, with TRBD2 matching 10 bases. Trimming took 0 bases from V and 3 from J; bases not matched to a gene: 4. The CDR3 is made up of 15 amino acids. Germline V gives CDR1 DFQATT, CDR2 SNEGSKA (reference sequence). The CDR3 DNA sequence: TGCAGTGCTAGAGATCAGCGGGAGGGCAAAGAGACCCAGTACTTC. Its translation: CSARDQREGKETQYF.

This clonotype was seen repeatedly, ten times or more. V is TRBV24-1 and J is TRBJ1-5; D may be TRBD1 (6 bases). The CDR3 has 17 residues. Trimming stripped 5 bases from V and 2 bases from J, with 18 bases between. CDR1 is KGHDR, CDR2 SFDVKD, per germline. For the CDR3, the DNA is TGTGCCACCAGTGCATCAACAGGGAGGTCGGGCAATCAGCCCCAGCATTTT. Translation: CATSASTGRSGNQPQHF.

The chain recombines TRBV6-1 with TRBJ1-5, with 9 bases matching TRBD1. The CDR3 extends over 15 amino acids. The junction had 8 bases not matched to a gene; V was cut back by 4 bases and J by 7 bases. Looked up from germline, CDR1 is MNHNS and CDR2 is SASEGT. In DNA, the CDR3 is TGTGCCAGCAGTGGCCGGGACAGGGTAATACAGCCCCAGCATTTT. Protein sequence: CASSGRDRVIQPQHF.

Ten or more counts support this clonotype. The chain carries TRBV5-1 and TRBJ2-1; the match to TRBD1 covers 7 bases. Germline V gives CDR1 SGHRS, CDR2 YFSETQ. V dropped 3 bases and J dropped 0; count of bases not matched to a gene: 3. The length of the CDR3 is 15 residues. The CDR3 DNA sequence: TGCGCCAGCAGCTCCCGACAGGGCTCCTACAATGAGCAGTTCTTC. Amino acid sequence: CASSSRQGSYNEQFF.

This chain connects TRBV7-2 to TRBJ2-3; D perhaps matches TRBD2 (5 bases). This CDR3 is built from 14 residues. Trimming stripped 2 bases from V and 6 bases from J, with 12 bases between. The V gene's germline CDR1 is SGHTA and CDR2 FQGNSA. The CDR3 nucleotides read TGTGCCAGCAGCTTATCTGTGAGGGTTGATACGCAGTATTTT. Its translation: CASSLSVRVDTQYF.

This chain uses TRBV2 with TRBJ2-1, with 11 bases fitting TRBD2. The CDR3 length is 16 residues. The V gene end was trimmed by 6 bases and the J gene end by 7 bases; junction bases not matched to a gene: 11. Germline CDR1 is SNHLY and CDR2 is FYNNEI. In nucleotides, the CDR3 is TGTGCCAGCAGGCCCGAACTAGCGGGAGTAAAAAATGAGCAGTTCTTC. Translation gives CASRPELAGVKNEQFF.

The chain links TRBV3-1 to TRBJ2-1, with 8 nucleotides matching TRBD1. V lost 0 bases to trimming and J lost 7 bases; unmatched junction nucleotides: 11. The CDR3 has 17 amino acids. Germline V CDR1 and CDR2: LGHDT, YNNKEL (reference sequence). CDR3 sequence reads: CASSQDRGRGPGNEQFF. The CDR3 coding sequence is TGTGCCAGCAGCCAAGATCGAGGCAGGGGGCCTGGAAATGAGCAGTTCTTC.

The chain couples TRBV20-1 to TRBJ2-1; 11 bases match TRBD2. V lost 2 bases and J lost 1; bases outside the gene matches: 1. From germline, CDR1 is DFQATT and CDR2 SNEGSKA (reference sequence). This CDR3 region has 15 residues. The CDR3 bases are TGCAGTGCTAGACCTAGCGGGGGGTCCTACAATGAGCAGTTCTTC. Its translation: CSARPSGGSYNEQFF.

The CDR3 DNA follows: TGTGCCTGGAGTCGAAGAGGACAGGGAACGGGAGAGCAGTTCTTC. As protein: CAWSRRGQGTGEQFF. V and J are TRBV30 and TRBJ2-7, with TRBD1 identical over 8 bases. The end of the DNA is better explained by TRBJ2-1, so the J call may be wrong. The CDR3 spans 15 residues. CDR1 and CDR2 (germline): GTSNPN, SVGIG (reference sequence).

This chain uses TRBV7-6 with TRBJ2-7, with unresolved D. CDR1 is SGHVS, CDR2 FNYEAQ, per germline. The germline V and J ends were trimmed by 1 base and 2 bases, with 9 bases remaining between them. This CDR3 is built from 14 residues. Here the CDR3 DNA reads TGTGCCAGCAGCTTAGAACAAAAGACCTACGAGCAGTACTTC. Encoded protein: CASSLEQKTYEQYF. Full variable domain (remainder filled in from reference TRBV7-6 and TRBJ2-7): GAGVSQSPRYKVTKRGQDVALRCDPISGHVSLYWYRQALGQGPEFLTYFNYEAQQDKSGLPNDRFSAERPEGSISTLTIQRTEQRDSAMYRCASSLEQKTYEQYFGPGTRLTVT.

This clonotype was observed once. The rearrangement uses TRBV5-5 and TRBJ2-6, with D tentatively TRBD1 (5 bases). Looked up from germline, CDR1 is SGHKS and CDR2 is YYEKEE (reference sequence). The CDR3 loop spans 16 amino acids. The V end was cut by 6 bases, the J end by 4 bases, with 17 bases between. The DNA for the CDR3 is TGTGCCAGCACCTTTCCCCAGGGCTCCGGGGCCAACGTCCTGACTTTC. Translated: CASTFPQGSGANVLTF.

The chain has TRBV7-9 and TRBJ2-2; D is ambiguous. The V and J ends lost 5 bases and 2 bases respectively, with 9 bases between them. Germline CDR1 and CDR2: SEHNR and FQNEAQ (reference sequence). The CDR3 covers 14 residues. In DNA, the CDR3 is TGTGCCAGCAGCCGGGTCGGTAACACCGGGGAGCTGTTTTTT. It yields the protein CASSRVGNTGELFF. Looking up the rest from reference TRBV7-9 and TRBJ2-2 gives the full variable domain: DTGVSQNPRHKITKRGQNVTFRCDPISEHNRLYWYRQTLGQGPEFLTYFQNEAQLEKSRLLSDRFSAERPKGSFSTLEIQRTEQGDSAMYLCASSRVGNTGELFFGEGSRLTVL.

This clonotype was picked up many times. This chain joins TRBV7-8 and TRBJ1-5; D is perhaps TRBD1 (6 bases). This CDR3 comprises 15 residues. Germline V gives CDR1 SGHVS, CDR2 FQNEAQ. V lost 2 bases, J lost 4 bases, and 12 bases lay in between. CDR3 protein: CASSLSEGGNQPQHF. The CDR3 DNA reads TGTGCCAGCAGCTTAAGTGAGGGGGGGAATCAGCCCCAGCATTTT.

This clonotype was counted ten times or more. V gene TRBV11-2 combines with J gene TRBJ1-4; D remains unclear. Trimming pared 10 bases from V and 13 bases from J, leaving 10 bases between. The CDR3 is 9 residues long. From germline, CDR1 is SGHAT and CDR2 FQNNGV. CDR3: CATWGGLFF. The CDR3 DNA sequence: TGTGCCACATGGGGTGGACTGTTTTTT.

This clonotype occurred a few times. V and J are TRBV7-2 and TRBJ2-3, with D possibly matching TRBD1 (6 bases). The V end lost 5 bases, the J end lost 3 bases, and 15 bases lay between the germline ends. In germline, CDR1 is SGHTA, CDR2 FQGNSA. The CDR3 extends over 15 amino acids. As DNA, the CDR3 is TGTGCCAGCAGCCCACAGGGACCGCGGACAGATACGCAGTATTTT. This gives the protein CASSPQGPRTDTQYF. The whole variable domain, remainder taken from reference TRBV7-2 and TRBJ2-3, is GAGVSQSPSNKVTEKGKDVELRCDPISGHTALYWYRQSLGQGLEFLIYFQGNSAPDKSGLPSDRFSAERTGGSVSTLTIQRTQQEDSAVYLCASSPQGPRTDTQYFGPGTRLTVL.

This clonotype was seen a few times. J is TRBJ2-7 and V is TRBV6-2 or TRBV6-3, with 7 bases identical to TRBD1. The CDR3 sequence is 13 residues long. Germline CDR1 reads MNHEY; CDR2 reads SVGEGT. The V segment lost 4 bases and the J segment 5 bases; nucleotides outside the gene matches: 5. This CDR3 reads CASSSNRGHEQYF. The CDR3 bases are TGTGCCAGCAGTTCCAACAGGGGCCACGAGCAGTACTTC.

The chain employs TRBV7-9 and TRBJ2-5; 10 nucleotides align to TRBD1. Germline V gene sequence: CDR1 SEHNR, CDR2 FQNEAQ (reference sequence). The junction had 5 bases not matched to a gene; V was cut back by 5 bases and J by 5 bases. The CDR3 sequence is 14 residues long. The CDR3 DNA is TGTGCCAGCAGCAGCGACAGGGGGCTGGAGACCCAGTACTTC. This sequence encodes CASSSDRGLETQYF.

Many counts were recorded for this clonotype. The chain is built from TRBV6-2 or TRBV6-3 and TRBJ2-7; TRBD1 agrees at 9 bases. From germline, CDR1 is MNHEY and CDR2 SVGEGT. The CDR3 length is 14 residues. Germline trimming cut 2 bases from V and 3 bases from J; bases unmatched to any gene: 2. CDR3 in DNA: TGTGCCAGCAGTTACGGGACAGGGTACTACGAGCAGTACTTC. This translates into CASSYGTGYYEQYF.

This clonotype was observed many times. J is TRBJ2-1 and V is TRBV7-2; possibly TRBD2 for D (5 bases). Trimming stripped 4 bases from V and 4 bases from J, with 8 bases between. Germline V CDR1 and CDR2: SGHTA, FQGNSA. The CDR3 has 13 amino acids. The DNA for the CDR3 is TGTGCCAGCAGCTCGGGGATATACAATGAGCAGTTCTTC. It is translated as CASSSGIYNEQFF.

Many counts were recorded for this clonotype. The chain carries TRBV20-1 and TRBJ2-7; D could derive from TRBD1 or TRBD2 (5 bases each). Deletions cut 3 bases from V and 0 bases from J, with 12 bases between. The CDR3 sequence is 14 residues long. CDR1 is DFQATT and CDR2 is SNEGSKA in the germline V gene (reference sequence). The DNA of the CDR3 is TGCAGTGCTAGGGTGTGGGGGAGCTCCTACGAGCAGTACTTC. Amino acids: CSARVWGSSYEQYF.